Shown below are 15 T cell receptor beta chains from a single sample sequenced in a study of T cells in Graves' hyperthyroidism and ophthalmopathy. Amplification yielded TCR beta CDR3 regions, with RNA transcripts as the source. HTBI primers were used for first-round RT-PCR of the TCR CDR3. TCRdb processed the multiplex PCR reads anew with MiXCR; each CDR3 protein has one entry. The sample has hundreds of thousands of distinct CDR3 sequences, approximately 15% seen once; the top ten hold around 3.5%. Sequenced material: blood. The receptors derive from a middle-aged woman with Graves' ophthalmopathy.

The DNA of the CDR3 is TGTGCCATCAGTGACGGGGCCGGCTCTGGAAACACCATATATTTT. Translating gives CAISDGAGSGNTIYF. V gene TRBV10-3 combines with J gene TRBJ1-3; the D gene is possibly TRBD1 (5 bases). V shed 3 bases and J shed 0 bases, with 9 bases lying between them. Germline V gene data show CDR1 as ENHRY and CDR2 as SYGVKD. The CDR3 spans 15 residues.

This clonotype was observed a few times. The chain is built from TRBV29-1 and TRBJ2-7; 11 bases fit TRBD2. The ends lost 3 bases at V and 4 bases at J; junction bases unmatched: 2. CDR3 size: 13 residues. CDR1 is SQVTM and CDR2 is ANQGSEA in the germline V gene. The CDR3 loop is CSVELAGGYEQYF. As DNA, the CDR3 is TGCAGCGTTGAGCTAGCGGGAGGTTACGAGCAGTACTTC.

This clonotype appeared many times. This chain uses TRBV6-1 with TRBJ1-1; D not certain. CDR1 MNHNS and CDR2 SASEGT come from the germline V gene. The CDR3 covers 14 residues. Between the trimmed V and J ends, which lost 5 bases and 1 base, there was a span of 11 bases. The CDR3 coding sequence is TGTGCCAGCAGTTACGCAGATTCGAACACTGAAGCTTTCTTT. Residues: CASSYADSNTEAFF.

Details on this clonotype: A read error may explain this, as a much larger clone is one base away. The J gene is TRBJ1-1, the V gene TRBV28, with D maybe TRBD1 (6 bases). This CDR3 contains 15 residues. The germline V gene has CDR1 MDHEN and CDR2 SYDVKM. The CDR3 sequence: CASSNQGSPNTGAFF. For the CDR3, the DNA is TGTGCCAGCAGTAACCAGGGGTCCCCGAACACTGGAGCTTTCTTT. The full variable domain, completed using reference TRBV28 and TRBJ1-1, is DVKVTQSSRYLVKRTGEKVFLECVQDMDHENMFWYRQDPGLGLRLIYFSYDVKMKEKGDIPEGYSVSREKKERFSLILESASTNQTSMYLCASSNQGSPNTGAFFGQGTRLTVV.

In this sample, this clonotype turned up a few times. The rearrangement uses TRBV6-5 and TRBJ2-5; 9 bases are shared with TRBD2. The CDR3 has 15 residues. CDR1 and CDR2 (germline): MNHEY, SVGAGI. V shed 2 bases and J 2 bases; nucleotides not matched to a gene: 3. CDR3 region: CASSYGGGVQETQYF. The CDR3 DNA sequence: TGTGCCAGCAGTTACGGCGGGGGGGTTCAAGAGACCCAGTACTTC.

This clonotype was counted between two and nine times. The gene calls are TRBV7-6 and TRBJ2-1, with D possibly TRBD2 on 5 matching bases. The V gene's germline CDR1 is SGHVS and CDR2 FNYEAQ. The CDR3 covers 17 residues. V was shortened by 1 base and J by 7 bases, with 20 bases between the two germline ends. CDR3 sequence reads: CASSLEKRSLSRNEQFF. CDR3 bases: TGTGCCAGCAGCTTAGAGAAGCGGTCCTTATCCCGTAATGAGCAGTTCTTC.

In this sample, this clonotype turned up many times. V usage is TRBV18 and J usage is TRBJ2-3; 13 bases are a match to TRBD2. CDR3 size: 16 residues. Germline CDR1 and CDR2: KGHSH and LQKENI. Trimming cost V 3 bases and J 5 bases; bases outside gene matches: 5. CDR3 sequence (DNA): TGTGCCAGCTCACCCGGGACTAGCGGGACAGTAGATACGCAGTATTTT. Protein: CASSPGTSGTVDTQYF.

The chain uses TRBV7-3 and TRBJ2-7; D is ambiguous. The V gene's germline CDR1 is SGHTA and CDR2 FQGTGA. This CDR3 spans 14 amino acids. V was shortened by 5 bases and J by 7 bases, with 18 bases between the two germline ends. The CDR3 DNA is TGTGCCAGCAGCCCTGGTGGGCGGTTAGGGGAGCAGTACTTC. This sequence encodes CASSPGGRLGEQYF.

The chain uses TRBV4-1 and TRBJ2-2, with 10 positions matching TRBD2. CDR1 is MGHRA and CDR2 is YSYEKL in the germline V gene. This CDR3 region has 16 residues. V lost 2 bases, J lost 0 bases, and 0 bases stayed unmatched. The CDR3 reads CASSQSGGANTGELFF. The CDR3 region has the DNA TGCGCCAGCAGCCAAAGCGGGGGGGCGAACACCGGGGAGCTGTTTTTT.

This chain connects TRBV28 to TRBJ1-6; unclear D gene. The CDR3 is 13 amino acids. Trimming pared 6 bases from V and 4 bases from J, leaving 7 bases between. CDR1 and CDR2 from the germline V gene are MDHEN and SYDVKM. CDR3 coding DNA: TGTGCCAGCAGGGCTGAATATAATTCACCCCTCCACTTT. Its translation: CASRAEYNSPLHF.

This clonotype was seen repeatedly, ten times or more. The genes are TRBV20-1 and TRBJ2-5; D remains unclear. The V end was cut by 4 bases, the J end by 7 bases, with 13 bases between. The germline V gene encodes CDR1 DFQATT and CDR2 SNEGSKA (reference sequence). The CDR3 is made up of 12 amino acids. CDR3 amino acids: CSAIVSGGTQYF. CDR3 nucleotide sequence: TGCAGTGCTATTGTCTCGGGCGGGACCCAGTACTTC.

This clonotype has a handful of counts. The chain recombines TRBV2 with TRBJ2-2, with D perhaps matching TRBD1 (5 bases). Germline loops: CDR1 SNHLY, CDR2 FYNNEI. The ends were cut back, 5 bases at V and 0 bases at J, with 10 bases in the middle. This CDR3 has 15 residues. The CDR3 loop is CASSYRGTNTGELFF. The CDR3 nucleotides read TGTGCCAGCAGTTATAGGGGTACGAACACCGGGGAGCTGTTTTTT.

The V call is TRBV20-1, the J call TRBJ2-1; D uncertain. Trimming removed 5 bases from V and 5 bases from J, with 13 bases in between. This CDR3 is 13 amino acids long. CDR1 is DFQATT and CDR2 is SNEGSKA in the germline V gene (reference sequence). The CDR3 here is CSALKATHNEQFF. The CDR3 bases are TGCAGTGCTCTAAAAGCGACCCACAATGAGCAGTTCTTC.

This clonotype has at least ten counts. This chain joins TRBV7-9 and TRBJ2-3; D uncertain. Trimming took off 1 base at V and 1 base at J, with 3 bases between the two ends. Germline V lookup: CDR1 SEHNR, CDR2 FQNEAQ (reference sequence). This CDR3 region has 13 residues. This chain's CDR3 is CASSLDGTDTQYF. CDR3 nucleotides: TGTGCCAGCAGCTTAGATGGCACAGATACGCAGTATTTT.

This sequence joins TRBV10-3 and TRBJ2-2; the match to TRBD1 covers 8 bases. The CDR3 contains 14 residues. Germline V gives CDR1 ENHRY, CDR2 SYGVKD. With V trimmed by 10 bases and J by 4 bases, 8 bases remained unmatched. CDR3 region: CATSGGVGTGELFF. The CDR3 DNA reads as TGTGCCACCTCAGGGGGCGTGGGCACCGGGGAGCTGTTTTTT.